The sequence of this T cell receptor beta chain was determined in a study of cytomegalovirus exposure and HLA in healthy donors. Study context: A preliminary data release comprised 80 million to 95 million unique TCRs obtained from HLA-typed donors. Findings and caveats of the study: The authors listed 164 TCR beta chains as cytomegalovirus-associated. In an earlier analysis, in roughly 600 donors, most V segments appeared productive either ~87% or ~30% of the time. A later analysis showed HLA-associated TCR beta chains outstripping equally common others in clonal expansion.

Notes on this clone: The antigen is unknown.

Use of 60 Vbeta and 13 Jbeta primers characterized the PCR. Repertoires were generated with immunoSEQ multiplex PCR, while TCRdb's copy carries only in-frame clones and drops some. The sample consists of about 55,000 clones, 55% to 85% of them appearing once. The TCR was taken from a man aged 35 to 55 in good health and CMV-seropositive. Sequencing was carried out using PBMCs.

DNA of the CDR3: TGTGCCAGCAGGTCGACAGGGGCCTCAGATACGCAGTATTTT. Translated: CASRSTGASDTQYF. The gene calls are TRBV6-5 and TRBJ2-3, with 8 bases lining up with TRBD1. The CDR3 has 14 amino acids. V lost 6 bases to trimming and J lost 4 bases; unmatched junction nucleotides: 6. CDR1 and CDR2 from the germline V gene are MNHEY and SVGAGI.